This T cell receptor (beta chain) is from a study of control samples from healthy donors and cancer patients (dated by TCRdb to the early 2020s). The method behind the library was the immunoSEQ multiplex PCR assay. TCRdb provides this immuneACCESS table in a form limited to in-frame rearrangements. Some clones are lacking; in checked studies, under half of them reflect an unresolved V gene, and why the rest are absent is not known. In all, the sample holds approximately 94,000 clones, and less than 90% of those were seen once. About 18% of the sample is held by the ten biggest clonotypes. Reading the germline V gene gives CDR1 KGHDR and CDR2 SFDVKD. Between the V and J ends, shortened by 7 bases and 1 base respectively, the junction contains 7 bases. The CDR3 covers 14 residues, taking in both the cysteine and the phenylalanine. Only the CDR3 part of the read is kept: 42 bases, read in frame from the first base.

With regard to this clone: Its antigen is unknown. No much larger clonotype is one base removed from it; base qualities were not supplied.

Sequencing input: blood. This clonotype was sampled from a woman aged 50 to 60 in good health. This chain is built from TRBV24-1 and TRBJ2-6; no D segment can be confidently identified. This receptor has the CDR3 CATSDGSGANVLTF. The DNA reads as follows: TGTGCCACCAGCGACGGGTCTGGGGCCAACGTCCTGACTTTC.